This T cell receptor (beta chain) originates from a study of blood T cell repertoires in COVID-19. This clone was seen a single time. The CDR3 length is 15 residues. Germline V gene data show CDR1 as SQVTM and CDR2 as ANQGSEA. Deletions cut 7 bases from V and 0 bases from J, with 18 bases between. The assay was immunoSEQ multiplex PCR, and TCRdb's table has in-frame clones only and misses some. The sample consists of some 510,000 clones, around nine tenths of them appearing once. This sequence was found in a woman between 40 and 50 years old who had recovered from COVID-19. The rearrangement joins TRBV29-1 to TRBJ1-1; D gene unclear. What was sequenced was PBMCs or T cells enriched from blood (not recorded which). CDR3 protein: CSALGSHSMNTEAFF. CDR3 coding DNA: TGCAGCGCGTTGGGGAGTCATTCTATGAACACTGAAGCTTTCTTT.